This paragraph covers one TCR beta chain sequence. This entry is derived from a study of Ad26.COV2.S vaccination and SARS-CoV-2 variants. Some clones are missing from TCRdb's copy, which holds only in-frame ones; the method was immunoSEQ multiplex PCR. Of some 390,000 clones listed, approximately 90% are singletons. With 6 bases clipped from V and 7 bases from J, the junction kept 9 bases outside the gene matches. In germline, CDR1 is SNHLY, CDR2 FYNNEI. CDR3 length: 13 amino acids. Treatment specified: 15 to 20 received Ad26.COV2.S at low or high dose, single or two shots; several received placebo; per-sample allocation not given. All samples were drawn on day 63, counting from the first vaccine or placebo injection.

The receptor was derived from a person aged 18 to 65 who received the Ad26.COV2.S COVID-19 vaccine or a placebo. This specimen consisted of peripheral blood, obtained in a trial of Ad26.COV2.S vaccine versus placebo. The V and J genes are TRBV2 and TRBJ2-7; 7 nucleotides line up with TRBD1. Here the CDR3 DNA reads TGTGCCAGCAGGCGGACAGGCCTCTTGGAGCAGTACTTC. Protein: CASRRTGLLEQYF.